The 23 T cell receptor beta chains listed next were all sequenced from one sample in a study of response to subunit inactivated influenza vaccine. Via MiXCR, TCRdb re-called the RT-PCR reads, giving one row per CDR3 protein. The sample gives a few hundred thousand distinct CDR3 sequences, approximately 11% of which show up once; approximately 12% is in the top ten. Sample: PBMCs from blood, taken about 6 weeks after vaccination. All receptors derive from a man between 50 and 59 years old who received an inactivated influenza vaccine.

V gene TRBV29-1 combines with J gene TRBJ2-1; D not resolved. Germline V gene sequence: CDR1 SQVTM, CDR2 ANQGSEA. This CDR3 comprises 11 residues. V gave up 7 bases and J gave up 7 bases, with 11 bases separating them. The CDR3 is CSALGLNEQFF. CDR3 nucleotide sequence: TGCAGCGCCCTGGGTTTGAATGAGCAGTTCTTC.

This clonotype was recorded a few times. This chain links TRBV20-1 with TRBJ1-2; D is ambiguous. The CDR3 covers 12 residues. Trimming cost V 4 bases and J 4 bases, with 10 bases left between them. Germline V gene data show CDR1 as DFQATT and CDR2 as SNEGSKA (reference sequence). DNA for the CDR3: TGCAGTGCTAACCGGCCGTCCTATGGCTACACCTTC. Its protein product is CSANRPSYGYTF.

Many counts were recorded for this clonotype. V gene TRBV5-1 combines with J gene TRBJ2-5, with 10 bases identical to TRBD1. The CDR3 runs 15 residues. V gave up 3 bases and J gave up 4 bases; unmatched junction bases: 6. Germline V gene sequence: CDR1 SGHRS, CDR2 YFSETQ. The CDR3 coding sequence is TGCGCCAGCAGCTGGGGGACAGGGGCTCGAGAGACCCAGTACTTC. Its translation: CASSWGTGARETQYF.

V is TRBV29-1 and J is TRBJ2-2; D gene unclear. Germline values: CDR1 SQVTM, CDR2 ANQGSEA. Trimming took 3 bases from V and 5 from J, leaving 4 bases between them. CDR3 length equals 11 residues. CDR3 region: CSVEGTGELFF. In nucleotides, the CDR3 is TGCAGCGTTGAGGGGACCGGGGAGCTGTTTTTT.

The chain carries TRBV10-3 and TRBJ1-1; D gene ambiguous. CDR3 size: 10 residues. Germline loops: CDR1 ENHRY, CDR2 SYGVKD. V lost 11 bases, J lost 3 bases, and 7 bases lay in between. CDR3 bases: TGTGCCCCGTCGGACACTGAAGCTTTCTTT. It encodes CAPSDTEAFF.

This clonotype came up many times. The rearrangement joins TRBV2 to TRBJ2-7, with 15 bases lining up with TRBD2. Germline values: CDR1 SNHLY, CDR2 FYNNEI. This CDR3 spans 16 amino acids. Losses at the gene ends were 6 bases for V and 0 bases for J; bases not matched to a gene: 3. CDR3 DNA sequence: TGTGCCAGCAGCGGGACTAGCGGGGGGATCTCCTACGAGCAGTACTTC. Its translation is CASSGTSGGISYEQYF.

A few counts support this clonotype. The rearrangement uses TRBV7-9 and TRBJ1-3, with D hard to call. The V gene's germline CDR1 is SEHNR and CDR2 FQNEAQ (reference sequence). V was shortened by 6 bases and J by 0 bases, with 9 bases between the two germline ends. The CDR3 extends over 14 amino acids. The CDR3 DNA reads TGTGCCAGCAGATTACTAAGCTCTGGAAACACCATATATTTT. This encodes CASRLLSSGNTIYF. Combining the CDR3 with reference TRBV7-9 and TRBJ1-3 gives the whole variable domain DTGVSQNPRHKITKRGQNVTFRCDPISEHNRLYWYRQTLGQGPEFLTYFQNEAQLEKSRLLSDRFSAERPKGSFSTLEIQRTEQGDSAMYLCASRLLSSGNTIYFGEGSWLTVV.

The chain combines TRBV6-2 or TRBV6-3 with TRBJ2-6, with D maybe TRBD1 (5 bases). The CDR3 spans 15 residues. The V gene's germline CDR1 is MNHEY and CDR2 SVGEGT. Between the trimmed V and J ends, which lost 5 bases and 4 bases, there was a span of 12 bases. The CDR3 DNA reads as TGTGCCAGCAGTAAGGACACTGTGGGGGCCAACGTCCTGACTTTC. Protein sequence: CASSKDTVGANVLTF.

The table lists this clonotype with a few counts. V is TRBV11-2 and J is TRBJ2-3; TRBD2 aligns across 8 bases. V shed 5 bases and J 0 bases; nucleotides not matched to a gene: 7. Germline V lookup: CDR1 SGHAT, CDR2 FQNNGV. The CDR3 spans 16 residues. The CDR3 is CASSPWVAGSTDTQYF. The CDR3 DNA reads TGTGCCAGCAGCCCCTGGGTAGCGGGGAGCACAGATACGCAGTATTTT.

The CDR3 loop is CASNSGRGTTGELFF. As DNA, the CDR3 is TGCGCCAGCAACTCGGGGCGGGGGACCACCGGGGAGCTGTTTTTT. The chain has TRBV5-1 and TRBJ2-2, with 7 bases matching TRBD2. V trimming: 6 bases; J trimming: 4 bases; junction bases outside the gene matches: 9. Germline assignment: CDR1 SGHRS and CDR2 YFSETQ. This CDR3 is built from 15 residues.

The gene calls are TRBV11-2 and TRBJ2-7; TRBD2 might be the D (5 bases). The CDR3 has 15 residues. With 5 bases removed from V and 3 bases from J, the gap between germline ends came to 17 bases. Germline assignment: CDR1 SGHAT and CDR2 FQNNGV. CDR3 DNA: TGTGCCAGCAGCCCCTCGGCGAGGGAACACTACGAGCAGTACTTC. It codes for CASSPSAREHYEQYF.

This clonotype occurred a few times. The V gene is TRBV3-1, the J gene TRBJ2-5; D might be TRBD1 or TRBD2, each matching 6 bases. The germline CDR1 and CDR2 sequences are LGHDT and YNNKEL (reference sequence). The CDR3 has 15 residues. V was trimmed by 1 base and J by 2 bases, leaving 11 bases between them. CDR3 bases: TGTGCCAGCAGCCAAGGGGGGCGGGATCAAGAGACCCAGTACTTC. The encoded protein is CASSQGGRDQETQYF.

This clonotype showed up many times. CDR3 amino acids: CASSPLDTGELFF. Written as DNA, the CDR3 is TGTGCCAGCAGCCCTTTAGACACCGGGGAGCTGTTTTTT. The V and J genes are TRBV3-1 and TRBJ2-2; D not certain. CDR1 is LGHDT, CDR2 YNNKEL, per germline (reference sequence). Trimming pared 4 bases from V and 3 bases from J, leaving 6 bases between. CDR3 length equals 13 residues.

With respect to this clonotype: Sequence at one end of the junction differs from germline and may be a read error. V and J are TRBV7-7 and TRBJ2-3, with D uncertain. This CDR3 has 13 residues. Germline V gene sequence: CDR1 SSHAT, CDR2 FNYEAQ (reference sequence). The CDR3: CASSRVSRDTQYF. Written as DNA, the CDR3 is TGTGCTAGCAGCCGGGTGTCGCGAGATACGCAGTATTTT.

The V gene is TRBV12-3 or TRBV12-4, the J gene TRBJ2-3; possible D gene TRBD1, 6 bases. The length of the CDR3 is 17 residues. V dropped 2 bases and J dropped 1 base, with 16 bases sitting between them. The CDR3 DNA sequence: TGTGCCAGCAGTTTACCACAGGGAAGGGGCGGCACAGATACGCAGTATTTT. Its translation is CASSLPQGRGGTDTQYF.

This sequence joins TRBV7-2 and TRBJ1-2; no firm D call. The CDR3 loop spans 14 amino acids. The germline gives CDR1 SGHTA, CDR2 FQGNSA. V lost 5 bases and J 2 bases, leaving 12 bases between the germline ends. The CDR3 sequence: CASSPGSGNYGYTF. CDR3 in DNA: TGTGCCAGCAGCCCCGGATCTGGCAACTATGGCTACACCTTC.

A few counts support this clonotype. The rearrangement uses TRBV7-8 and TRBJ2-7; weak D call: TRBD2 (5 bases). This CDR3 region has 15 residues. The V gene's germline CDR1 is SGHVS and CDR2 FQNEAQ. Between the trimmed V and J ends, which lost 1 base and 0 bases, there was a span of 10 bases. CDR3 sequence reads: CASSLGTRGSYEQYF. The DNA of the CDR3 is TGTGCCAGCAGCTTAGGAACCCGGGGCTCCTACGAGCAGTACTTC.

This clonotype has only a few counts. The rearrangement links TRBV28 to TRBJ2-3; TRBD2 might be the D (6 bases). This CDR3 is 15 amino acids long. V lost 5 bases to trimming and J lost 4 bases, with 16 bases between them. Germline V gives CDR1 MDHEN, CDR2 SYDVKM. The CDR3 loop is CASSKGGGVSDTQYF. The CDR3 DNA follows: TGTGCCAGCAGTAAGGGAGGAGGGGTGTCAGATACGCAGTATTTT.

This rearrangement joins TRBV7-6 to TRBJ2-1, with 12 bases aligning to TRBD2. The CDR3 consists of 16 residues. The trim removed 5 bases at V and 6 bases at J, leaving 8 bases unmatched. Germline V gene lookup returns CDR1 SGHVS and CDR2 FNYEAQ. CDR3: CASSQSTSGSFNEQFF. DNA of the CDR3: TGTGCCAGCAGCCAATCGACTAGCGGGAGTTTCAATGAGCAGTTCTTC.

This clonotype was detected many times. The chain employs TRBV5-5 and TRBJ1-1; D unresolved. The CDR3 runs 15 residues. Germline loops: CDR1 SGHKS, CDR2 YYEKEE (reference sequence). V dropped 0 bases and J dropped 1 base, with 10 bases sitting between them. This CDR3 is CASSLGAQRNTEAFF. Here the CDR3 DNA reads TGTGCCAGCAGCTTGGGCGCACAGCGGAACACTGAAGCTTTCTTT.

This clonotype was counted only a few times. The chain has TRBV18 and TRBJ2-1; TRBD1 might be the D (6 bases). CDR3 length: 13 residues. CDR1 and CDR2 (germline): KGHSH, LQKENI. V lost 4 bases to trimming and J lost 10 bases, with 14 bases between them. The CDR3 loop reads CASSQLQGSEQFF. The DNA of the CDR3 is TGTGCCAGCTCACAGCTACAGGGATCAGAGCAGTTCTTC.

The V call is TRBV5-1, the J call TRBJ2-5; D ambiguous. This CDR3 has 16 residues. Trimming shortened V by 4 bases and J by 0 bases, and 16 bases separated the two germline ends. CDR1 and CDR2 from the germline V gene are SGHRS and YFSETQ. The DNA of the CDR3 is TGCGCCAGCAGCCCAGCCCTCACAAGTTACCAAGAGACCCAGTACTTC. Encoded protein: CASSPALTSYQETQYF.

This clonotype was picked up a small number of times. The J gene is TRBJ2-7, the V gene TRBV5-1, with a tentative D call TRBD2 (6 bases). The germline V gene encodes CDR1 SGHRS and CDR2 YFSETQ. The V end lost 4 bases, the J end lost 0 bases, and 17 bases lay between the germline ends. The CDR3 has 16 residues. CDR3 region: CASSRDRDSLSYEQYF. CDR3 sequence (DNA): TGCGCCAGCAGCCGGGACCGGGACTCCCTCTCCTACGAGCAGTACTTC.